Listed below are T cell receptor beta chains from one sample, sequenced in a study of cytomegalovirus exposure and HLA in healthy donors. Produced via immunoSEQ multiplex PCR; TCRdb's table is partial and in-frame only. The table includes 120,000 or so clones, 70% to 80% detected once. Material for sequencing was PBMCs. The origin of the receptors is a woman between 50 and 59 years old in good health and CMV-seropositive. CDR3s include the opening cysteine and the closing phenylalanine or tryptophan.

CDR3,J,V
CATPNGLEGNEQFF,TRBJ2-1,TRBV2
CASSSGGVGSGGYTF,TRBJ1-2,TRBV5-1
CSARTGGMAEAFF,TRBJ1-1,TRBV29-1
CASSHPRGGYTF,TRBJ1-2,TRBV6-5
CASSLYGGSNYGYTF,TRBJ1-2,TRBV13
CASSFQGVSSYEQYF,TRBJ2-7,TRBV5-1
CASSAPGQGRTGELFF,TRBJ2-2,TRBV7-2
CASSRGGQPSTDTQYF,TRBJ2-3,TRBV4-2
CASTQDRGFDLNTEAFF,TRBJ1-1,TRBV7-2
CASSSGQYEQYF,TRBJ2-7,TRBV7-9
CASSLSSAGGDSPLHF,TRBJ1-6,TRBV27
CASRLGGRNYEQYF,TRBJ2-7,TRBV6-1
CASSASGTPRRGYTF,TRBJ1-2,TRBV7-9
CASSPSYRLARPNEQFF,TRBJ2-1,TRBV7-6
CSVDRTIDTLYF,TRBJ2-3,TRBV29-1
CASRWQAFSNQPQHF,TRBJ1-5,TRBV6-5
CASSSYAGVVSEQYF,TRBJ2-7,TRBV7-2
CASSFLPAGQGAYEQYF,TRBJ2-7,TRBV27
CASSASGGAVVEQFF,TRBJ2-1,TRBV9
CASSEWGMSSYEQYF,TRBJ2-7,TRBV6-1
CAWSVGAETQYF,TRBJ2-5,TRBV30
CASSLEDRGDGYTF,TRBJ1-2,TRBV18
CASSVSGTSGEQYF,TRBJ2-5,TRBV9
CASSFDDRVGEQYF,TRBJ2-7,TRBV11-2
CAWTRPGQGAQPQHF,TRBJ1-5,TRBV30
CASSSPGRTGQPQHF,TRBJ1-5,TRBV28
CAIRPLGEEDTEAFF,TRBJ1-1,TRBV10-3
CASSYPGLAGQETQYF,TRBJ2-5,TRBV7-8
CASSEFGGGRRQPQHF,TRBJ1-5,TRBV6-1
CASSVSSQGKYTGELFF,TRBJ2-2,TRBV9
CAISPRDNQPQHF,TRBJ1-5,TRBV10-3
CSVAGHPISGNTIYF,TRBJ1-3,TRBV29-1
CASDGTGFSNQPQHF,TRBJ1-5,TRBV12-5
CASAWGDDEQYF,TRBJ2-7,TRBV7-9
CASSTGTSAYNEQFF,TRBJ2-1,TRBV19
CASTGQRSYEQYF,TRBJ2-7,TRBV2
CASSKGPGYGYTF,TRBJ1-2,TRBV6-6
CASRSGAGTSPPYEQYF,TRBJ2-7,TRBV7-9
CASSLNGFTGNTIYF,TRBJ1-3,TRBV11-3